This T cell receptor beta chain was sequenced in a study of shared clonotypes between healthy human individuals. Here immunoSEQ multiplex PCR was the method, and the copy in TCRdb shows in-frame clones only, minus some. The sample holds some 480,000 clones, around three quarters seen once. The CDR3 loop spans 13 amino acids. Per germline, CDR1 GTSNPN and CDR2 SVGIG (reference sequence). The specimen was PBMCs. The source is a middle-aged woman in good health. Some clones in this sample may be carry-over from other donors' samples. This chain connects TRBV30 to TRBJ2-5; D gene ambiguous. The DNA end is a closer match to TRBJ2-7, so the J assignment may be wrong. The CDR3 coding sequence is TGTGCCTGGACACCCACCACATTCCACGAGCAGTACTTC. Protein sequence: CAWTPTTFHEQYF.